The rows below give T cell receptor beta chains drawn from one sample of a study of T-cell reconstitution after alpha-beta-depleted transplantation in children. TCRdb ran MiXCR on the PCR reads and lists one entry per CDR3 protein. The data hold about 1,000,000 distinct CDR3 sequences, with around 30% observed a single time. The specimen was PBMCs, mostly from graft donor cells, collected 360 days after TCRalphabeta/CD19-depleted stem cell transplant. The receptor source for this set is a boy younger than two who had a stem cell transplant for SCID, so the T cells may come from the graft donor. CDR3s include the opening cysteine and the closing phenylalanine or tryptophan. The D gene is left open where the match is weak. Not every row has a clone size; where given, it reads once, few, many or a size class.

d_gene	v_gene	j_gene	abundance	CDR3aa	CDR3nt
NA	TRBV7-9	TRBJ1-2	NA	CASSNLLEGYGYTF	TGTGCCAGCAGCAACCTGCTAGAGGGGTATGGCTACACCTTC
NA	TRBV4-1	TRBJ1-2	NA	CASSQVFGRINYGYTF	TGCGCCAGCAGCCAAGTTTTCGGCCGAATTAACTATGGCTACACCTTC
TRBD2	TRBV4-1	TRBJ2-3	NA	CASSQISSGLSTDTQYF	TGCGCCAGCAGCCAAATTTCTAGCGGGCTTAGCACAGATACGCAGTATTTT
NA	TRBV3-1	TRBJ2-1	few	CASQSGFRFDEQFF	TGTGCCAGCCAAAGCGGATTTAGGTTCGATGAGCAGTTCTTC
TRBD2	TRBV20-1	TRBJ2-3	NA	CSASSGGPGDTQYF	TGCAGTGCTAGCAGCGGGGGGCCGGGAGATACGCAGTATTTT
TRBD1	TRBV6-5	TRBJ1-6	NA	CASSYGGTGTHSPLHF	TGTGCCAGCAGTTACGGGGGGACAGGGACTCATTCACCCCTCCACTTT
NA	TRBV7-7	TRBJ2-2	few	CASSVTSTGELFF	TGTGCCAGCAGCGTCACAAGTACCGGGGAGCTGTTTTTT
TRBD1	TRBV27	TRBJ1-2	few	CASSFGQGLYGYTF	TGTGCCAGCAGCTTCGGACAGGGCCTCTATGGCTACACCTTC
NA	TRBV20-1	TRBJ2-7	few	CSADHRARRWKQYF	TGCAGTGCCGACCACCGGGCCAGGCGTTGGAAGCAGTACTTC
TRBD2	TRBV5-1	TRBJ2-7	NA	CASSTGRTSGDYEQYF	TGCGCCAGCAGCACAGGCCGGACTAGCGGGGACTACGAGCAGTACTTC